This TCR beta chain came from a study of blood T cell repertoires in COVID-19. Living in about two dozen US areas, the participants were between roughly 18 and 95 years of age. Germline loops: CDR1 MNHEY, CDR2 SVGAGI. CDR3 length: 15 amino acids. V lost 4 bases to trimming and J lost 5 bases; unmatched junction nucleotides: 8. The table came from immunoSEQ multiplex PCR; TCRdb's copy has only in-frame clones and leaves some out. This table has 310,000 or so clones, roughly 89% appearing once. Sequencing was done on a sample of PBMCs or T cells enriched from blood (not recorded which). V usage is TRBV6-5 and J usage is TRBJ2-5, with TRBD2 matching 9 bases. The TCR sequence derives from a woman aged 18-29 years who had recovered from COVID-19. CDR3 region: CASSSSGGIGETQYF. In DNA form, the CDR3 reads TGTGCCAGCAGTTCGAGCGGGGGGATTGGGGAGACCCAGTACTTC.